This paragraph reports one T cell receptor beta chain. The record originates from a study of blood T cell repertoires in COVID-19. In the study overall: Material from acute and convalescent COVID-19 was sourced from the United States, Italy and Spain. From T cells, B-cell-depleted T cells, or PBMCs came the material, which was cDNA or gDNA.

Original processing notes: Reference gene primer amplification yielded estimated nucleated cell counts. Here immunoSEQ multiplex PCR was the method, and the copy in TCRdb shows in-frame clones only, minus some. V and J calls and clone size are copied from that table; D and trimming were computed from the DNA. This sample has 190,000 or so clones, with around 80% found just once. This CDR3 has 22 residues. Germline lookup yields CDR1 SGHDN and CDR2 FVKESK. Unmatched junction bases numbered 25, after V lost 2 bases and J lost 5 bases. Enrolment of Seattle patients took place during active infection, and they were followed longitudinally.

Material: peripheral blood. The chain couples TRBV14 to TRBJ2-1, with 9 positions matching TRBD2. This receptor was taken from a woman aged 80 or over with COVID-19, enrolled during active disease. CDR3 in DNA: TGTGCCAGCAGCCAAAGAAGAGGGCTCGGGATAGGGGCTAGCGGGATGGACAATGAGCAGTTCTTC. The encoded protein is CASSQRRGLGIGASGMDNEQFF.